Listed below are T cell receptor beta chains from one sample, sequenced in a study of shared clonotypes between healthy human individuals. TCRdb's copy holds only in-frame clones and misses some; the assay was immunoSEQ multiplex PCR. The sample carries some 2,400,000 clones, more than 90% recorded once. Sequencing was performed on naive CD4+ T cells sorted from blood. The receptors shown here come from a man aged 18 to 30 in good health. The CDR3 runs from the conserved cysteine through the conserved F or W. The D gene is left open where the match is weak. Size values are once, few and many counts, or a class for expanded clones, and some rows have none.

>TRBV10-3|.|.|TRBJ2-1
TGTGCCATCAGTGAAGGGCAGGGAAACAATGAGCAGTTCTTC
CAISEGQGNNEQFF
>TRBV5-4|.|.|TRBJ2-7
TGTGCCAGCAGCTGGACACCCTCCTACGAGCAGTACTTC
CASSWTPSYEQYF
>TRBV7-9|.|.|TRBJ1-1
TGTGCCAGCAGCCTCAGAGGTTCCTACACTGAAGCTTTCTTT
CASSLRGSYTEAFF
>TRBV20-1|.|.|TRBJ1-2
TGCAGTGCAAACTCAGCCGAAGGCTACACCTTC
CSANSAEGYTF
>TRBV12-5|.|.|TRBJ1-2
TGTGCTAGTGGTTTGCCCGGGGGGAGCTATGGCTACACCTTC
CASGLPGGSYGYTF
>TRBV6-5|.|TRBD1|TRBJ2-2
TGTGCCAGCAGTCTACCGACAGGGACCGGGGAGCTGTTTTTT
CASSLPTGTGELFF
>TRBV18|.|.|TRBJ2-3
TGTGCCAGCTCACCGGTAGGAGATACGCAGTATTTT
CASSPVGDTQYF
>TRBV2|.|.|TRBJ1-2
TGTGCCAGCGGATTCAAGGACCGCTACACCTTC
CASGFKDRYTF
>TRBV18|once|TRBD1|TRBJ2-7
TGTGCCAGCTCACCGCAGGGACAGGGGGTCTACGAGCAGTACTTC
CASSPQGQGVYEQYF
>TRBV19|.|TRBD2|TRBJ2-2
TGTGCCAGTAGTCTACTAGCGGGAGGGGCCGGGGAGCTGTTTTTT
CASSLLAGGAGELFF
>TRBV6-5|.|.|TRBJ1-3
TGTGCCAGCAGTTACTCGAGGGAGACTAGAAACACCATATATTTT
CASSYSRETRNTIYF
>TRBV5-6|.|.|TRBJ2-3
TGTGCCAGCAGCTTGCGTCCAGATACGCAGTATTTT
CASSLRPDTQYF
>TRBV6-6|.|.|TRBJ2-7
TGTGCCAGCAGTTCTGGGACTTCTAAACCCTACGAGCAGTACTTC
CASSSGTSKPYEQYF
>TRBV5-4|.|TRBD1|TRBJ2-5
TGTGCCAGCAGCTTGGGGCTTACAGGGGGTCAAGAGACCCAGTACTTC
CASSLGLTGGQETQYF
>TRBV7-2|.|.|TRBJ2-1
TGTGCCAGCAGCTTACAGAGCGGCGGGATTCCCTACAATGAGCAGTTCTTC
CASSLQSGGIPYNEQFF
>TRBV5-1|once|TRBD2|TRBJ2-1
TGCGCCAGCAGCTTGTGGGCTAGCGGGAGCTCTGATGAGCAGTTCTTC
CASSLWASGSSDEQFF
>TRBV5-4|.|.|TRBJ2-1
TGTGCCAGCAGCCAGAGAAATGAGCAGTTCTTC
CASSQRNEQFF
>TRBV6-5|.|TRBD2|TRBJ2-1
TGTGCCAGCAGTTACTCTCTAGCGGGGGGTCGTGAGCAGTTCTTC
CASSYSLAGGREQFF
>TRBV6-1|.|TRBD2|TRBJ2-5
TGTGCCAGCAGAACGGGACTAGCGGGTGAGACCCAGTACTTC
CASRTGLAGETQYF
>TRBV7-9|.|.|TRBJ1-1
TGTGCCAGCAGCCGGGGGCCCGGCATGAACACTGAAGCTTTCTTT
CASSRGPGMNTEAFF
>TRBV18|.|.|TRBJ1-5
TGTGCCAGCTCACCACCGTCGGGGAGCAATCAGCCCCAGCATTTT
CASSPPSGSNQPQHF
>TRBV6-5|.|.|TRBJ1-1
TGTGCCAGCAGTTACTCGAGTACAGGGCCGAACACTGAAGCTTTCTTT
CASSYSSTGPNTEAFF
>TRBV27|.|.|TRBJ2-7
TGTGCCAGCAGTTTATCGTCGGGGGGCCGGTACGAGCAGTACTTC
CASSLSSGGRYEQYF
>TRBV5-1|.|TRBD1|TRBJ2-7
TGCGCCAGCAGCTTCAATACCGGGACAGGAGCCTACGAGCAGTACTTC
CASSFNTGTGAYEQYF
>TRBV9|.|TRBD1|TRBJ1-3
TGTGCCAGCAGCGACGGGACAGGGGGCGATCAAAGACCTGGAAACACCATATATTTT
CASSDGTGGDQRPGNTIYF
>TRBV10-3|.|.|TRBJ2-7
TGTGCCATCAGCGGCGTGGAGGCGGTCGAGCAGTACTTC
CAISGVEAVEQYF
>TRBV6-1|.|.|TRBJ2-3
TGTGCCAGCAGTGGGGTGGCGTTCGGCACAGATACGCAGTATTTT
CASSGVAFGTDTQYF
>TRBV9|.|TRBD1|TRBJ2-1
TGTGCCAGCAGCGCCAGAGGGGGACAGGCCTACAATGAGCAGTTCTTC
CASSARGGQAYNEQFF